The 23 T cell receptor beta chains in this list originate from one sample, sequenced in a study of blood T cell repertoires in COVID-19. Clones were read by immunoSEQ multiplex PCR, and TCRdb kept only the in-frame ones, dropping some. The profile shows more than 35,000 clones, 85% of them singletons. Sequenced sample: peripheral blood. These receptors originate from a human donor in a cohort sampled during active COVID-19.

This chain connects TRBV6-6 to TRBJ1-2; D might be TRBD1 (6 bases). V was trimmed by 8 bases and J by 3 bases, leaving 16 bases between them. The germline V gene has CDR1 MNHNY and CDR2 SVGAGI (reference sequence). CDR3 length equals 14 residues. CDR3 DNA sequence: TGTGCCAGCGTTAGGACAGCGAGGGACTATGGCTACACCTTC. This sequence encodes CASVRTARDYGYTF.

This clone showed up just a few times. The DNA for the CDR3 is TGTGCCAGCAGGCCCAGACAGGGGAAGTCTAATGAAAAACTGTTTTTT. Its translation is CASRPRQGKSNEKLFF. V gene TRBV5-8 combines with J gene TRBJ1-4; 8 bases map to TRBD1. The CDR3 spans 16 residues. The ends lost 5 bases at V and 3 bases at J; junction bases unmatched: 9. Looked up from germline, CDR1 is SGHTS and CDR2 is YDEGEE.

The J gene is TRBJ2-5, the V gene TRBV11-2; 9 positions match TRBD2. The V gene's germline CDR1 is SGHAT and CDR2 FQNNGV. The CDR3 runs 16 residues. The trim removed 3 bases at V and 1 base at J, leaving 6 bases unmatched. CDR3 bases: TGTGCCAGCAGCTTGGGAGTAGCGGGGGCCCAAGAGACCCAGTACTTC. Its translation is CASSLGVAGAQETQYF.

The gene calls are TRBV7-2 and TRBJ1-2; TRBD1 matches 8 bases. Per the germline V gene, CDR1 is SGHTA and CDR2 is FQGNSA. This CDR3 spans 16 amino acids. V trimming: 5 bases; J trimming: 7 bases; junction bases outside the gene matches: 15. CDR3 amino acids: CASSPNWSGGAAGYTF. In nucleotides, the CDR3 is TGTGCCAGCAGCCCTAATTGGTCAGGGGGCGCCGCTGGCTACACCTTC.

This chain joins TRBV27 and TRBJ2-7; D is perhaps TRBD2 (5 bases). V lost 5 bases and J 2 bases, leaving 10 bases between the germline ends. The CDR3 has 13 amino acids. Germline CDR1 and CDR2: MNHEY and SMNVEV (reference sequence). CDR3 in DNA: TGTGCCAGCAGTCCCGCGGGCCCCTACGAGCAGTACTTC. Residues: CASSPAGPYEQYF.

The chain combines TRBV5-1 with TRBJ2-3; D might be TRBD1 (6 bases). In germline, CDR1 is SGHRS, CDR2 YFSETQ. V lost 4 bases and J lost 2, with 14 bases in between. The CDR3 totals 15 residues. The DNA of the CDR3 is TGCGCCAGCAGCGGAATACAGGGTCCCACAGATACGCAGTATTTT. Protein: CASSGIQGPTDTQYF.

This chain joins TRBV6-6 and TRBJ1-2, with D tentatively TRBD1 (5 bases). The germline V gene encodes CDR1 MNHNY and CDR2 SVGAGI (reference sequence). V lost 0 bases and J 2 bases, leaving 10 bases between the germline ends. The CDR3 has 15 residues. The CDR3 loop reads CASSYSTGGNYGYTF. CDR3 bases: TGTGCCAGCAGTTACTCGACGGGGGGGAACTATGGCTACACCTTC.

The chain recombines TRBV5-8 with TRBJ1-1; TRBD1 is a possible D gene (5 bases). V lost 0 bases to trimming and J lost 5 bases, with 11 bases between them. This CDR3 is 14 amino acids long. Germline CDR1 and CDR2: SGHTS and YDEGEE. CDR3 nucleotides: TGTGCCAGCAGCTTGGAGGGGAGGATAACTGAAGCTTTCTTT. Residues: CASSLEGRITEAFF. Complete variable domain (other parts from reference TRBV5-8 and TRBJ1-1): EAGVTQSPTHLIKTRGQQATLRCSPISGHTSVYWYQQALGLGLQFLLWYDEGEERNRGNFPPRFSGRQFPNYSSELNVNALELEDSALYLCASSLEGRITEAFFGQGTRLTVV.

There are a few counts of this clone. The chain has TRBV11-1 and TRBJ2-2; perhaps TRBD1 as D (6 bases). Germline V gives CDR1 SGHAT, CDR2 FQDESV (reference sequence). The germline V and J ends were trimmed by 2 bases and 1 base, with 11 bases remaining between them. This CDR3 has 16 amino acids. CDR3 bases: TGTGCCAGCAGCTTAAACAGGGCTGTGAACACCGGGGAGCTGTTTTTT. Protein: CASSLNRAVNTGELFF.

The chain links TRBV6-6 to TRBJ2-2; 8 bases fit TRBD1. Germline trimming cut 3 bases from V and 6 bases from J; bases unmatched to any gene: 9. The length of the CDR3 is 16 residues. Germline CDR1 MNHNY, CDR2 SVGAGI (reference sequence). The CDR3 sequence is CASSYPQGARSGELFF. The DNA for the CDR3 is TGTGCCAGCAGTTATCCGCAGGGGGCCCGGTCCGGGGAGCTGTTTTTT.

This clone was found once. The chain employs TRBV19 and TRBJ2-4, with TRBD1 matching over 12 bases. Germline CDR1 and CDR2: LNHDA and SQIVND (reference sequence). The CDR3 is made up of 17 amino acids. After removal of 5 bases from V and 0 bases from J, the junction contained 5 bases not matched to a gene. Here the CDR3 reads CASSGTGGGLAKNIQYF. CDR3 in DNA: TGTGCCAGTAGTGGGACAGGGGGCGGGCTAGCCAAAAACATTCAGTACTTC.

The genes are TRBV19 and TRBJ1-2; 7 nucleotides match TRBD1. V lost 5 bases to trimming and J lost 0 bases; unmatched junction nucleotides: 3. The CDR3 loop spans 14 amino acids. Germline V gene data show CDR1 as LNHDA and CDR2 as SQIVND (reference sequence). CDR3 nucleotide sequence: TGTGCCAGTAGTGTCGGGACAGCTAACTATGGCTACACCTTC. Its translation is CASSVGTANYGYTF. The complete variable domain, with remaining parts taken from reference TRBV19 and TRBJ1-2, reads DGGITQSPKYLFRKEGQNVTLSCEQNLNHDAMYWYRQDPGQGLRLIYYSQIVNDFQKGDIAEGYSVSREKKESFPLTVTSAQKNPTAFYLCASSVGTANYGYTFGSGTRLTVV.

The chain has TRBV18 and TRBJ1-6, with D unclear. There are 13 residues in the CDR3. Trimming took 5 bases from V and 7 from J, leaving 9 bases between them. Germline CDR1 is KGHSH and CDR2 is LQKENI. The CDR3 region has the DNA TGTGCCAGCTCAGGAAAGGAGAATTCACCCCTCCACTTT. Its translation is CASSGKENSPLHF.

The chain joins TRBV6-1 to TRBJ1-5; a weak D match, TRBD1 (6 bases). Germline V gene lookup returns CDR1 MNHNS and CDR2 SASEGT. This CDR3 is built from 15 residues. V was trimmed by 1 base and J by 2 bases, leaving 9 bases between them. CDR3 sequence (DNA): TGTGCCAGCAGTGAAGAAGGGACACGCAATCAGCCCCAGCATTTT. It specifies CASSEEGTRNQPQHF.

V gene TRBV30 combines with J gene TRBJ1-1, with 7 bases matching TRBD1. The CDR3 is 14 residues long. V lost 4 bases, J lost 2 bases, and 7 bases stayed unmatched. Germline assignment: CDR1 GTSNPN and CDR2 SVGIG (reference sequence). The CDR3 loop reads CAWIRGTANTEAFF. CDR3 in DNA: TGTGCCTGGATCAGGGGGACGGCCAACACTGAAGCTTTCTTT.

The chain combines TRBV21-1 with TRBJ2-7; the table's D call of TRBD1 was not tested on the DNA. TRBV21-1 is reported as a pseudogene. The CDR3 loop spans 14 amino acids. CDR3 loop: CASSKVRRAYEQYF. CDR3 bases: TGTGCCAGCAGCAAAGTCCGCAGGGCCTACGAGCAGTACTTC.

The chain couples TRBV24-1 to TRBJ2-1; D remains ambiguous. This CDR3 comprises 15 residues. V was trimmed by 3 bases and J by 7 bases, leaving 15 bases between them. Germline assignment: CDR1 KGHDR and CDR2 SFDVKD. The CDR3 protein is CATSDPADPTNEQFF. CDR3 nucleotide sequence: TGTGCCACCAGTGATCCCGCAGATCCCACGAATGAGCAGTTCTTC.

The chain links TRBV11-2 to TRBJ2-2; 13 bases agree with TRBD2. This CDR3 contains 15 residues. The germline V gene encodes CDR1 SGHAT and CDR2 FQNNGV. Unmatched junction bases numbered 2, after V lost 5 bases and J lost 5 bases. For the CDR3, the DNA is TGTGCCAGCAGCCAACTAGCGGGGGGGACCGGGGAGCTGTTTTTT. Its translation is CASSQLAGGTGELFF.

This clone was seen at least ten times. The rearrangement joins TRBV7-9 to TRBJ1-2; maybe TRBD1 (6 bases). From germline, CDR1 is SEHNR and CDR2 FQNEAQ (reference sequence). This CDR3 region has 16 residues. Trimming removed 5 bases at V and 2 bases at J, with 18 bases between. The CDR3 DNA is TGTGCCAGCAGCCTATCACAGGGATACATCAACTATGGCTACACCTTC. Translating it yields CASSLSQGYINYGYTF. Full variable domain (outside the CDR3, taken from reference TRBV7-9 and TRBJ1-2): DTGVSQNPRHKITKRGQNVTFRCDPISEHNRLYWYRQTLGQGPEFLTYFQNEAQLEKSRLLSDRFSAERPKGSFSTLEIQRTEQGDSAMYLCASSLSQGYINYGYTFGSGTRLTVV.

In its sample, this clone was seen a few times. The V and J genes are TRBV4-1 and TRBJ2-7; TRBD1 is a possible D gene (6 bases). This CDR3 has 15 amino acids. V dropped 3 bases and J dropped 3 bases, with 15 bases sitting between them. Germline CDR1 reads MGHRA; CDR2 reads YSYEKL. Here the CDR3 DNA reads TGCGCCAGCAGCCACCCTACGGGGACAAGCTACGAGCAGTACTTC. It is translated as CASSHPTGTSYEQYF.

The chain employs TRBV24-1 and TRBJ2-1; weak D call: TRBD1 (6 bases). The CDR3 runs 13 residues. V gave up 5 bases and J gave up 6 bases, with 10 bases separating them. Looked up from germline, CDR1 is KGHDR and CDR2 is SFDVKD. CDR3 in DNA: TGTGCCACCAGTGGGGCAGGGGTCAATGAGCAGTTCTTC. Its protein product is CATSGAGVNEQFF.

The chain uses TRBV7-2 and TRBJ2-5; 8 positions agree with TRBD1. The J segment lost 1 base and the V segment lost 5 bases, leaving 3 bases of the junction unmatched. Germline V gene data show CDR1 as SGHTA and CDR2 as FQGNSA. The CDR3 loop spans 14 amino acids. The CDR3 bases are TGTGCCAGCAGCCGCACAGGGGGCCAAGAGACCCAGTACTTC. Its translation is CASSRTGGQETQYF.

The V gene is TRBV4-2, the J gene TRBJ1-6; 9 nucleotides line up with TRBD1. This CDR3 contains 15 residues. Germline V gene data show CDR1 as LGHNA and CDR2 as YNFKEQ. Losses at the gene ends were 0 bases for V and 10 bases for J; bases not matched to a gene: 4. The CDR3 protein is CASSQERDRVSPLHF. The CDR3 DNA reads TGTGCCAGCAGCCAAGAGCGGGACAGGGTCTCACCCCTCCACTTT.